This T cell receptor beta chain was captured by sequencing in a study of blood T cell repertoires in COVID-19. Profiled with immunoSEQ multiplex PCR; TCRdb holds only in-frame clones, not every one. The sample shows around 300,000 clones, approximately 88% of them seen only once. Trimming took off 3 bases at V and 0 bases at J, with 9 bases between the two ends. Germline CDR1 SEHNR, CDR2 FQNEAQ (reference sequence). This CDR3 has 15 residues. The clonotype was recovered from a woman aged 40 to 50 who had recovered from COVID-19. V usage is TRBV7-9 and J usage is TRBJ1-3; tentative D call: TRBD1 (6 bases). The sample consisted of peripheral blood. In DNA form, the CDR3 reads TGTGCCAGCAGCTTGGGGGCCATCTCTGGAAACACCATATATTTT. It yields the protein CASSLGAISGNTIYF.